The source of this T cell receptor beta chain is a study of T cell responses to AZD1222 COVID-19 vaccine. Study information: Both about-4-week and about-12-week second-dose recipients were combined.

Germline V gene sequence: CDR1 LGHDT, CDR2 YNNKEL (reference sequence). The trim removed 4 bases at V and 6 bases at J, leaving 8 bases unmatched. The CDR3 length is 15 residues. Here immunoSEQ multiplex PCR was the method, and the copy in TCRdb shows in-frame clones only, minus some. This sample has approximately 260,000 clones, with approximately 93% found just once. The V call is TRBV3-1 (or the pseudogene TRBV3-2), the J call TRBJ2-5; 10 nucleotides agree with TRBD1. The specimen was peripheral blood, collected on day 0 of AZD1222 vaccination. The receptor's source is an adult in good health. The CDR3 DNA sequence: TGTGCCAGCAGCCTAACCGGGACAGGGGTGCAGACCCAGTACTTC. Translated: CASSLTGTGVQTQYF.